This passage covers 9 T cell receptor beta chains from one sample sequenced in a study of tissue T cells after allogeneic stem cell transplantation. Time point meaning: mouse harvest day 7 after allogeneic transplant. Each mouse received 10^7 T-cell-depleted marrow cells plus 10^6 splenic CD5+ T cells by tail vein. This table comes from immunoSEQ multiplex PCR, and its TCRdb copy is limited to in-frame clones, with some not included. The sample has about 8,700 clones, around 40% seen once; the top ten hold 1.3% to 1.5%. Sequenced input: skin. The source of these receptors is a female BALB/c mouse given C57BL/6 T cells with graft-versus-host disease after an allogeneic hematopoietic cell transplant.

This clone appeared a few times. Gene and germline names: mouse. The read finishes 1 residue shy of the CDR3 end, and the germline J gene is used to complete it. This chain connects TRBV19 to TRBJ2-7; 9 bases agree with TRBD2. Germline lookup yields CDR1 FNHDT and CDR2 SITEND (reference sequence). J was trimmed by 0 bases and V by 6 bases; bases with no gene match: 1. This CDR3 is built from 13 residues. The CDR3 DNA, read in part, is TGTGCCAGCACCTGGGGGGGCTCCTATGAACAGTAC. This codes for CASTWGGSYEQY. The whole CDR3 is CASTWGGSYEQYF.

For this clone: The gene names here belong to mouse. With the read ending 1 residue before the CDR3 end, the germline J gene is used to fill in that end. The V gene is TRBV13-2, the J gene TRBJ1-2; no clear D. V was shortened by 0 bases and J by 0 bases, with 6 bases between the two germline ends. The CDR3 has 14 residues. Germline V gives CDR1 NNHNN, CDR2 SYGAGS (reference sequence). The covered CDR3 bases are TGTGCCAGCGGTGATGACAGATCAAACTCCGACTACACC. Its protein is CASGDDRSNSDYT. The CDR3 in its entirety is CASGDDRSNSDYTF.

Comment on this clone: Each gene name is a mouse one. From the germline J gene comes the end of the CDR3, since the read stops 1 residue before it. The V gene is TRBV26, the J gene TRBJ2-3; TRBD2 might be the D (7 bases). Trimming stripped 2 bases from V and 1 base from J, with 13 bases between. The germline CDR1 and CDR2 sequences are KGHPV and FQNQEV (reference sequence). The CDR3 sequence is 16 residues long. The sequenced part of the CDR3 DNA is TGTGCCAGCAGTCTGATCGGGGGGCGGGGTGCAGAAACGCTGTAT. Translating it yields CASSLIGGRGAETLY. The entire CDR3 sequence reads CASSLIGGRGAETLYF.

Regarding this clone: Gene names follow the mouse nomenclature. The sequence runs out 1 residue before the end of the CDR3; the remainder is reconstructed from the germline J gene. The J gene is TRBJ2-7, the V gene TRBV5, with TRBD2 matching 11 bases. This CDR3 is 14 amino acids long. Germline lookup yields CDR1 LGHNA and CDR2 YNLKQL (reference sequence). The trim removed 2 bases at V and 6 bases at J, leaving 3 bases unmatched. The sequenced part of the CDR3 DNA is TGTGCCAGCAGCCAACGGGACTGGGGGTTTGAACAGTAC. Translation: CASSQRDWGFEQY. The full CDR3 sequence reads CASSQRDWGFEQYF.

The table lists this clone with a few counts. All gene names here are mouse names. The covered CDR3 bases are TGTGCCAGCAGTGATGGGCTGGGTGAAACGCTGTAT. Translated, it gives CASSDGLGETLY. The entire CDR3 protein is CASSDGLGETLYF. The chain joins TRBV13-1 to TRBJ2-3; D is possibly TRBD2 (5 bases). The CDR3 end falls 1 residue outside the read, so it is completed with the germline J gene. The germline V and J ends were trimmed by 0 bases and 6 bases, with 8 bases remaining between them. The CDR3 consists of 13 residues. Germline V lookup: CDR1 NSHNY, CDR2 SYGAGN.

Comments on this clone: The germline and genes are mouse ones. Sequencing ends 1 residue short of the CDR3 end; the germline J gene provides the rest. The V gene is TRBV19, the J gene TRBJ1-1; 9 nucleotides agree with TRBD1. The ends lost 5 bases at V and 4 bases at J; junction bases unmatched: 6. Germline V lookup: CDR1 FNHDT, CDR2 SITEND (reference sequence). This CDR3 contains 14 residues. Partial CDR3 DNA: TGTGCCAGCAGGTACAGGGGGCGCGTCACAGAAGTCTTC. It yields the protein CASRYRGRVTEVF. The whole CDR3 region reads CASRYRGRVTEVFF. Supplemented by reference TRBV19 and TRBJ1-1, the full variable domain reads GGIITQTPKFLIGQEGQKLTLKCQQNFNHDTMYWYRQDSGKGLRLIYYSITENDLQKGDLSEGYDASREKKSSFSLTVTSAQKNEMAVFLCASRYRGRVTEVFFGKGTRLTVV.

Concerning this clone itself: Mouse gene names and germline throughout. The CDR3 reads CASSGTGLSNERLFF. The part of the CDR3 DNA that was read is TGTGCCAGCAGTGGGACAGGGCTTTCCAACGAAAGATTATTT. The rearrangement links TRBV13-1 to TRBJ1-4, with TRBD1 matching over 8 bases. The sequenced fragment ends 1 residue before the CDR3 boundary, so the rest is inferred from the germline J gene. The CDR3 sequence is 15 residues long. Trimming removed 3 bases from V and 0 bases from J; junction bases left unmatched: 1. CDR1 is NSHNY, CDR2 SYGAGN, per germline.

Points on this clone: These gene names are mouse names. The read halts 1 residue ahead of the CDR3 end, with the missing end drawn from the germline J gene. The rearrangement links TRBV16 to TRBJ2-4, with TRBD2 matching over 14 bases. This CDR3 has 17 amino acids. Trimming removed 1 base from V and 3 bases from J; junction bases left unmatched: 3. The germline gives CDR1 SGHSA, CDR2 FRNQAP. The DNA read from the CDR3 is TGTGCAAGCAGCTTAGTGGGGACTGGGGGGGCGCAAAACACCTTGTAC. Protein sequence: CASSLVGTGGAQNTLY. The whole CDR3 region reads CASSLVGTGGAQNTLYF.

Concerning this clone: Gene names are mouse gene names. The sequence runs out 1 residue before the end of the CDR3; the remainder is reconstructed from the germline J gene. The rearrangement links TRBV29 to TRBJ2-5; the D gene is possibly TRBD1 (6 bases). The germline gives CDR1 MSHET, CDR2 SYDVDS. The CDR3 contains 12 residues. V was cut by 5 bases and J by 8 bases, with 11 bases left in between. The DNA read from the CDR3 is TGTGCTAGCAGTGGGACAAAAGGCACCCAGTAC. Its protein is CASSGTKGTQY. The CDR3 reads in full as CASSGTKGTQYF.